The rows below give T cell receptor beta chains drawn from one sample of a study of cytomegalovirus exposure and HLA in healthy donors. The data were produced by immunoSEQ multiplex PCR, yet TCRdb's version contains in-frame clones alone and is incomplete. Among 78,000 or so clones listed, less than 96% were seen once. Sequencing was done on a sample of PBMCs. These receptor sequences come from a man younger than 35 in good health and CMV-seropositive. Each CDR3 is given with its conserved first and last residue. The D gene is left open where the match is weak. Size is stated for part of the rows, as once, few or many counts, or as a class when the clone is expanded.

>-|TRBV19|TRBJ1-2|-|12
CASVAGSYGYTF
TGTGCCAGTGTGGCGGGGAGCTATGGCTACACCTTC
>-|TRBV5-1|TRBJ2-7|-|14
CASSRRGQPYEQYF
TGCGCCAGCAGCAGGCGCGGACAGCCCTACGAGCAGTACTTC
>-|TRBV15|TRBJ2-1|-|19
CATSSLRVGRRSSYNEQFF
TGTGCCACCAGCAGCCTCCGGGTAGGCAGAAGGAGCTCCTACAATGAGCAGTTCTTC
>-|TRBV7-2|TRBJ2-1|TRBD1|16
CASSLRGTGATHEQFF
TGTGCCAGCAGCCTCCGAGGGACAGGGGCTACCCATGAGCAGTTCTTC
>-|TRBV5-1|TRBJ2-7|-|12
CASRGGGYEQYF
TGCGCCAGCAGAGGAGGCGGTTACGAGCAGTACTTC
>-|TRBV2|TRBJ1-2|-|12
CASSDQGARYTF
TGTGCCAGCAGCGACCAGGGCGCCCGCTACACCTTC
>-|TRBV7-8|TRBJ2-1|-|16
CASSPERRYSYNEQFF
TGTGCCAGCAGCCCCGAGCGGCGATACTCCTACAATGAGCAGTTCTTC
>-|TRBV6-5|TRBJ1-2|-|12
CASSATIYGYTF
TGTGCCAGCAGTGCAACAATCTATGGCTACACCTTC
>-|TRBV29-1|TRBJ2-7|TRBD1|14
CSVGQPQGGFEQYF
TGCAGCGTGGGACAACCGCAAGGGGGCTTCGAGCAGTACTTC
>-|TRBV7-2|TRBJ2-5|-|14
CASSSAGGPETQYF
TGTGCCAGCAGCTCCGCCGGGGGGCCGGAGACCCAGTACTTC
>-|TRBV7-2|TRBJ2-3|-|17
CASSSPWTRTVGDTQYF
TGTGCCAGCAGCTCCCCCTGGACCCGGACTGTTGGAGATACGCAGTATTTT
>-|TRBV2|TRBJ2-1|-|13
CASSDTAYNEQFF
TGTGCCAGCAGTGATACGGCCTACAATGAGCAGTTCTTC
>-|TRBV7-9|TRBJ2-1|-|15
CASSLPSSGDVEQFF
TGTGCCAGCAGCTTACCGAGCTCCGGGGATGTTGAGCAGTTCTTC
>-|TRBV14|TRBJ2-7|TRBD2|14
CASRSRAGGSEQYF
TGTGCCAGCAGGTCTCGAGCGGGAGGTTCAGAGCAGTACTTC
>once|TRBV5-1|TRBJ1-5|TRBD1|15
CASSLEGQFNQPQHF
TGCGCCAGCAGCTTGGAGGGACAGTTCAATCAGCCCCAGCATTTT
>-|TRBV19|TRBJ2-1|-|17
CASSIDYFRLKPAEQFF
TGTGCCAGTAGTATAGATTATTTTCGCCTCAAGCCTGCGGAGCAGTTCTTC
>-|TRBV27|TRBJ2-2|-|14
CASRTGLNTGELFF
TGTGCCAGCAGAACCGGACTGAACACCGGGGAGCTGTTTTTT
>-|TRBV5-1|TRBJ2-4|TRBD2|14
CASSLSSGKNIQYF
TGCGCCAGCAGCCTCTCTAGCGGTAAAAACATTCAGTACTTC
>once|TRBV5-8|TRBJ1-5|-|15
CASSFEAGGNQPQHF
TGTGCCAGCAGCTTTGAGGCGGGAGGGAATCAGCCCCAGCATTTT
>-|TRBV6-5|TRBJ2-3|TRBD2|14
CASSYPSGTDTQYF
TGTGCCAGCAGTTACCCTAGCGGGACAGATACGCAGTATTTT
>-|TRBV9|TRBJ2-3|-|14
CASSVSGWTDTQYF
TGTGCCAGCAGCGTTTCAGGGTGGACAGATACGCAGTATTTT
>-|TRBV7-8|TRBJ1-2|-|14
CASSPRTGIRGYTF
TGTGCCAGCAGCCCCCGGACGGGGATACGAGGCTACACCTTC
>-|TRBV7-9|TRBJ1-2|TRBD1|15
CASSLVRGQSSGYTF
TGTGCCAGCAGCTTAGTCAGGGGGCAGTCGAGCGGCTACACCTTC
>-|TRBV19|TRBJ2-5|-|13
CASSIYRQETQYF
TGTGCCAGTAGTATTTACAGACAAGAGACCCAGTACTTC
>-|TRBV5-1|TRBJ2-2|-|16
CASSSTTGALSGELFF
TGCGCCAGCAGCTCGACCACGGGTGCTCTGTCAGGGGAGCTGTTTTTT
>-|TRBV5-1|TRBJ1-1|-|14
CASSSGLLNTEAFF
TGCGCCAGCAGCTCGGGACTCCTAAACACTGAAGCTTTCTTT
>-|TRBV5-1|TRBJ1-2|TRBD1|15
CASSSGTTGDYGYTF
TGCGCCAGCAGCTCGGGGACGACAGGGGACTATGGCTACACCTTC
>-|TRBV28|TRBJ2-5|-|14
CASSPGQSEETQYF
TGTGCCAGCAGTCCCGGACAGTCTGAAGAGACCCAGTACTTC
>-|TRBV27|TRBJ2-1|-|15
CASSLRGSPYNEQFF
TGTGCCAGCAGTTTACGGGGATCCCCCTACAATGAGCAGTTCTTC
>-|TRBV27|TRBJ2-7|TRBD1|14
CASSLWDRGSEQYF
TGTGCCAGCAGTTTGTGGGACAGGGGCTCCGAGCAGTACTTC
>-|TRBV7-9|TRBJ1-1|TRBD1|13
CASSLEGATEAFF
TGTGCCAGCAGCTTGGAGGGGGCCACTGAAGCTTTCTTT
>-|TRBV30|TRBJ2-7|-|16
CAWSELFRGKIYEQYF
TGTGCCTGGAGTGAGTTATTCAGGGGAAAAATTTACGAGCAGTACTTC
>-|TRBV4-1|TRBJ1-2|TRBD1|13
CASSPPGQYGYTF
TGCGCCAGCAGCCCCCCGGGACAGTATGGCTACACCTTC
>-|TRBV29-1|TRBJ2-1|TRBD2|14
CSVDKRLAVHEQFF
TGCAGCGTTGATAAAAGACTAGCGGTCCATGAGCAGTTCTTC
>once|TRBV11-2|TRBJ2-5|TRBD1|15
CASSAPGTGKETQYF
TGTGCCAGCAGCGCCCCCGGGACAGGGAAAGAGACCCAGTACTTC
>-|TRBV14|TRBJ2-7|-|15
CASSQDLSPLAGVSF
TGTGCCAGCAGCCAAGATCTTTCCCCACTTGCAGGGGTCTCTTTC
>-|TRBV5-1|TRBJ1-1|-|13
CASSVSGNTEAFF
TGCGCCAGCAGCGTCTCAGGGAACACTGAAGCTTTCTTT
>few|TRBV2|TRBJ2-1|TRBD1|13
CASRRQGGGEQFF
TGTGCCAGCAGACGACAGGGGGGAGGTGAGCAGTTCTTC
>-|TRBV19|TRBJ2-1|-|15
CASRASASSYNEQFF
TGTGCCAGTAGAGCTAGCGCTAGCTCCTACAATGAGCAGTTCTTC
>once|TRBV9|TRBJ2-1|-|15
CASSPLPGLDNEQFF
TGTGCCAGCAGCCCTCTCCCGGGACTCGACAATGAGCAGTTCTTC
>-|TRBV18|TRBJ1-4|TRBD1|14
CASSPTGSDEKLFF
TGTGCCAGCTCACCGACAGGGAGCGATGAAAAACTGTTTTTT
>-|TRBV19|TRBJ2-1|TRBD2|17
CASRLSSGTSGREEQFF
TGTGCCAGTAGACTATCCTCCGGGACTAGCGGGAGGGAAGAGCAGTTCTTC
>-|TRBV30|TRBJ2-7|TRBD1|13
CAWKGRGLYEQYF
TGTGCCTGGAAGGGCAGGGGGCTCTACGAGCAGTACTTC
>-|TRBV19|TRBJ2-3|TRBD2|16
CASSQREERVTDTQYF
TGTGCCAGTAGTCAGCGGGAGGAGAGGGTTACAGATACGCAGTATTTT
>-|TRBV5-4|TRBJ1-4|TRBD1|15
CASSWASGGNEKLFF
TGTGCCAGCAGCTGGGCCTCAGGGGGAAATGAAAAACTGTTTTTT
>-|TRBV6-1|TRBJ2-1|-|12
CASTYGYNEQFF
TGTGCCAGCACGTACGGGTACAATGAGCAGTTCTTC
>-|TRBV4-1|TRBJ1-5|-|15
CASSQGGTPYQPQHF
TGCGCCAGCAGCCAAGGCGGGACGCCATATCAGCCCCAGCATTTT
>-|TRBV27|TRBJ2-5|TRBD2|13
CASSTSGAETQYF
TGTGCCAGCAGCACTAGCGGAGCAGAGACCCAGTACTTC